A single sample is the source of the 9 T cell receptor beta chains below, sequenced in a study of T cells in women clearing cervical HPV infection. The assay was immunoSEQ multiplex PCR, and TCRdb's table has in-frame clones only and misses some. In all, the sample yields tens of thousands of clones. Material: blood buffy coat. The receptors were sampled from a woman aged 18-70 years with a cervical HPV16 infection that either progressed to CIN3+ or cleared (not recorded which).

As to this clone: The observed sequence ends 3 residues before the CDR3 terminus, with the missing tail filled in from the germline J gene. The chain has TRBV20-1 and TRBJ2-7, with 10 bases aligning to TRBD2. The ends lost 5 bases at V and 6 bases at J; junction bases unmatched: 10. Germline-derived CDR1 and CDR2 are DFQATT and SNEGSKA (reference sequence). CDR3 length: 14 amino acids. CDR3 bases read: TGCAGTGCTCGTACTAGCGGGGCGGTTCTCGAG. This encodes CSARTSGAVLE. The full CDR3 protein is CSARTSGAVLEQYF.

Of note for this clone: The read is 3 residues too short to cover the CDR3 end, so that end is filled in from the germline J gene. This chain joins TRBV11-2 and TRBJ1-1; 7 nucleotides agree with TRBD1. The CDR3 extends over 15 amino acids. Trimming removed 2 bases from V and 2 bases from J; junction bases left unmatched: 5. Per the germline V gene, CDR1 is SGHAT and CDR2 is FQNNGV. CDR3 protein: CASSLLTGTNTEAFF. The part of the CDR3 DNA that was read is TGTGCCAGCAGCTTATTGACAGGGACTAACACTGAA.

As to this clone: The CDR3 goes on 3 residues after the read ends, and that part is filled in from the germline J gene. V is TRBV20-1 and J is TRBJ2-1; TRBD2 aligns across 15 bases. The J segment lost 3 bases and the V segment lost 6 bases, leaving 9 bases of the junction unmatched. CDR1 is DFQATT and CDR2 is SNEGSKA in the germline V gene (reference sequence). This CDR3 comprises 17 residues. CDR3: CSARGLAGGKGYNEQFF. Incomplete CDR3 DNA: TGCAGTGCGAGGGGACTAGCGGGAGGTAAGGGCTACAATGAG.

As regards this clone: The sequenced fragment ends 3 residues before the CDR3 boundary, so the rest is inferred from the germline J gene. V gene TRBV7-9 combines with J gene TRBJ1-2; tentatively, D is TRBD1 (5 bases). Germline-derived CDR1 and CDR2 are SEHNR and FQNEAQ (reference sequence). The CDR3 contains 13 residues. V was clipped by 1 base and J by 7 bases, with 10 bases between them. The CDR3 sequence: CASSLEPGFGYTF. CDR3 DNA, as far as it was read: TGTGCCAGCAGCTTAGAGCCAGGGTTTGGC. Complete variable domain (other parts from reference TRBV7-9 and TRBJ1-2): DTGVSQNPRHKITKRGQNVTFRCDPISEHNRLYWYRQTLGQGPEFLTYFQNEAQLEKSRLLSDRFSAERPKGSFSTLEIQRTEQGDSAMYLCASSLEPGFGYTFGSGTRLTVV.

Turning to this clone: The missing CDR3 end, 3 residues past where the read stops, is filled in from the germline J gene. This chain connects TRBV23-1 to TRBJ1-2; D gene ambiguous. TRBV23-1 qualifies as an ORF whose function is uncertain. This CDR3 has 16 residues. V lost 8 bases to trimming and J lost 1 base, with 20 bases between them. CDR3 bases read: TGCGCCAGCTGTTTACTAAACCGTTTGCTTAACTATGGC. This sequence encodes CASCLLNRLLNYG. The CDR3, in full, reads CASCLLNRLLNYGYTF.

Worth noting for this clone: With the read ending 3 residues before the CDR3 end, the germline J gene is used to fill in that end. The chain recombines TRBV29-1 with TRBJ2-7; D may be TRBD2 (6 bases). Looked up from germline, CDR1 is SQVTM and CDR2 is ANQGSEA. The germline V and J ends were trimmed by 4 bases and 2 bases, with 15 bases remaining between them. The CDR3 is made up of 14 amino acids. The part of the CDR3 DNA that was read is TGCAGCGTTGGCGCGGGACTTCATACCTACGAG. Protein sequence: CSVGAGLHTYE. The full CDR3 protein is CSVGAGLHTYEQYF.

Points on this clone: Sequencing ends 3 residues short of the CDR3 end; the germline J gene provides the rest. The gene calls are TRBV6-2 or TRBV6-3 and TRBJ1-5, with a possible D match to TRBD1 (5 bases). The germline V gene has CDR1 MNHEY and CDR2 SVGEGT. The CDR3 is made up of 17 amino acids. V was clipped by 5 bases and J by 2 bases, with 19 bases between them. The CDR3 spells CASSLREGARGNQPQHF. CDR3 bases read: TGTGCCAGCAGTCTCCGTGAAGGGGCTCGAGGCAATCAGCCC.

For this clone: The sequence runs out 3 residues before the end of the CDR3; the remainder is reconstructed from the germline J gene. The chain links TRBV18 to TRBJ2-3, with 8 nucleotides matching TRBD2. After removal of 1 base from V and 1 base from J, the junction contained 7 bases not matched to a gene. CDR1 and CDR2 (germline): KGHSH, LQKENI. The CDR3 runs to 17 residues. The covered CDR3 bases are TGTGCCAGCTCACCACTACCAGCCGGGGGGGGCACAGATACG. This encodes CASSPLPAGGGTDT. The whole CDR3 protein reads CASSPLPAGGGTDTQYF.

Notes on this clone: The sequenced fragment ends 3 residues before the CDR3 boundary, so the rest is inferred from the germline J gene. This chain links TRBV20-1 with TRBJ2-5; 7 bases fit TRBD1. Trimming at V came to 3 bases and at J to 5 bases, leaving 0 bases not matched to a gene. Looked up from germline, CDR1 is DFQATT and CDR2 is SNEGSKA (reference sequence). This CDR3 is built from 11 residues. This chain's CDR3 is CSARDRETQYF. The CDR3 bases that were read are TGCAGTGCTAGGGACAGGGAGACC.